This T cell receptor beta chain was profiled in a study of T cell changes during pregnancy in multiple sclerosis. Sequencing was performed with immunoSEQ multiplex PCR; in TCRdb, only in-frame clones are kept and a portion is missing. Counted here are around 70,000 clones, around 92% occurring once; the ten biggest clones make up about 2.2%. This CDR3 spans 14 amino acids. V shed 7 bases and J shed 0 bases, with 11 bases lying between them. Germline CDR1 MNHEY, CDR2 SMNVEV (reference sequence). The J gene is TRBJ2-3, the V gene TRBV27, with D maybe TRBD1 (6 bases). Specimen: peripheral blood, collected before pregnancy. The sequence derives from a female donor with multiple sclerosis, enrolled in a pregnancy study. The CDR3 loop reads CASTGDPSTDTQYF. The CDR3 DNA sequence: TGTGCCAGCACAGGGGACCCTAGCACAGATACGCAGTATTTT.